The 13 T cell receptor beta chains below all came from one sample that was sequenced in a study of blood T cells in healthy people across ages. Next came a second PCR, run for roughly 6 to 11 cycles, which used a sample-barcoded 5' primer along with a J-beta primer mix. TCRdb re-analysed the 5' RACE reads in MiXCR, keeping a single row per CDR3 protein. The sample consists of approximately 600,000 distinct CDR3 sequences, 58% of them appearing once. Source material: blood. These TCRs come from a man in his 60s in good health.

The chain joins TRBV29-1 to TRBJ2-5; D is perhaps TRBD1 (5 bases). Germline V gene lookup returns CDR1 SQVTM and CDR2 ANQGSEA. V was cut by 6 bases and J by 1 base, with 9 bases left in between. The CDR3 length is 12 residues. Here the CDR3 reads CSVKQVQETQYF. In nucleotides, the CDR3 is TGCAGCGTAAAACAGGTCCAAGAGACCCAGTACTTC.

About this clonotype itself: A read error may be the cause here, since a much bigger clone is one base away. This chain joins TRBV4-1 and TRBJ2-5; D perhaps matches TRBD2 (6 bases). Judging by the DNA end, TRBJ2-1 fits better; the J call may be wrong. The CDR3 is 15 amino acids. The germline V gene encodes CDR1 MGHRA and CDR2 YSYEKL. CDR3 DNA sequence: TGCGCCAGCAGCCAAGGGGTTAGCGGCCAAGAGACCCAGTTCTTC. Translating gives CASSQGVSGQETQFF.

This clonotype was found a few times. V is TRBV12-3 or TRBV12-4 and J is TRBJ1-2, with D tentatively TRBD1 (5 bases). The CDR3 has 15 residues. V lost 3 bases to trimming and J lost 2 bases, with 13 bases between them. CDR3 loop: CASSLGSTGNYGYTF. DNA for the CDR3: TGTGCCAGCAGTTTGGGATCTACAGGCAACTATGGCTACACCTTC.

This rearrangement joins TRBV6-5 to TRBJ1-1; D perhaps matches TRBD1 (5 bases). Germline V gene lookup returns CDR1 MNHEY and CDR2 SVGAGI. The CDR3 has 14 amino acids. The V and J ends lost 4 bases and 1 base respectively, with 10 bases between them. CDR3 residues: CASSWGLRNTEAFF. Written as DNA, the CDR3 is TGTGCCAGCAGTTGGGGACTGAGGAACACTGAAGCTTTCTTT.

This clonotype was detected once. J is TRBJ2-1 and V is TRBV12-3 or TRBV12-4; TRBD2 aligns across 10 bases. Trimming removed 7 bases from V and 4 bases from J; junction bases left unmatched: 10. The CDR3 extends over 16 amino acids. The CDR3 nucleotides are TGTGCCAGCACCAGTCGGACTAGCGGTTTATACAATGAGCAGTTCTTC. Translated: CASTSRTSGLYNEQFF.

In nucleotides, the CDR3 is TGCAGCGTTGACCGGACAGAGGGCTATGGCTACACCTTC. Translated, it gives CSVDRTEGYGYTF. This chain uses TRBV29-1 with TRBJ1-2, with a tentative D call TRBD1 (6 bases). Germline CDR1 is SQVTM and CDR2 is ANQGSEA. CDR3 length: 13 residues. Trimming shortened V by 3 bases and J by 4 bases, and 12 bases separated the two germline ends.

This clonotype was detected only once. V gene TRBV5-1 combines with J gene TRBJ1-1, with D possibly TRBD1 on 5 matching bases. Trimming took off 6 bases at V and 0 bases at J, with 12 bases between the two ends. The CDR3 is made up of 14 amino acids. Germline V gives CDR1 SGHRS, CDR2 YFSETQ. CDR3 sequence (DNA): TGCGCCAGCACCGGGGGGACGATGAACACTGAAGCTTTCTTT. Translation: CASTGGTMNTEAFF.

The CDR3: CASSYVKETQYF. The DNA of the CDR3 is TGTGCCAGCAGTTACGTCAAAGAGACCCAGTACTTC. This rearrangement joins TRBV6-6 to TRBJ2-7, with no clear D. The end of the DNA aligns better with TRBJ2-5, so the J call may be wrong. The CDR3 has 12 residues. CDR1 is MNHNY, CDR2 SVGAGI, per germline (reference sequence).

The chain uses TRBV7-2 and TRBJ2-7; 9 bases line up with TRBD1. The J call may be faulty, since TRBJ2-5 better matches the DNA end. The CDR3 has 14 residues. The germline V gene encodes CDR1 SGHTA and CDR2 FQGNSA. Written as DNA, the CDR3 is TGTGCCAGCAGCGACAGGGGGGTTAAGGAGACCCAGTACTTC. It translates to CASSDRGVKETQYF.

This clonotype was counted a few times. The chain carries TRBV14 and TRBJ2-1; D might be TRBD1 or TRBD2, each matching 6 bases. CDR1 is SGHDN and CDR2 is FVKESK in the germline V gene. The CDR3 length is 16 residues. V lost 2 bases, J lost 5 bases, and 16 bases lay in between. In DNA form, the CDR3 reads TGTGCCAGCAGCCAAAATGGGGGGCTATGGGACAATGAGCAGTTCTTC. It is translated as CASSQNGGLWDNEQFF.

There are a few counts of this clonotype. The rearrangement links TRBV2 to TRBJ1-2; a weak D match, TRBD1 (6 bases). Germline V gene lookup returns CDR1 SNHLY and CDR2 FYNNEI. The CDR3 length is 13 residues. With 2 bases removed from V and 10 bases from J, the gap between germline ends came to 14 bases. CDR3 nucleotide sequence: TGTGCCAGCAGTGAAATCCGGGGGCTGCACTACACCTTC. It yields the protein CASSEIRGLHYTF.

V is TRBV12-3 or TRBV12-4 and J is TRBJ2-3; no firm D call. The CDR3 consists of 13 residues. The V end was cut by 5 bases, the J end by 4 bases, with 10 bases between. CDR3 nucleotides: TGTGCCAGCAGTCAAGAAAATGCAGATACGCAGTATTTT. Translating it yields CASSQENADTQYF.

On this clonotype itself: At one boundary the junction diverges from the germline segment, which might be a read error. The chain has TRBV2 and TRBJ1-4, with D perhaps TRBD1 (5 bases). The CDR3 totals 14 residues. Germline loops: CDR1 SNHLY, CDR2 FYNNEI. The CDR3 DNA reads as TGTACCAGCAGTGTCCGACAGACTAATGAAAAACTGTTTTTT. Amino acid sequence: CTSSVRQTNEKLFF.